The rows below give T cell receptor beta chains drawn from one sample of a study of Ad26.COV2.S vaccination and SARS-CoV-2 variants. The assay was immunoSEQ multiplex PCR, and TCRdb's table has in-frame clones only and misses some. This table holds roughly 500,000 clones, 87% found once. The specimen was peripheral blood, collected in a trial of Ad26.COV2.S vaccine versus placebo. The receptors shown here come from a person aged 18-60 years who received the Ad26.COV2.S COVID-19 vaccine or a placebo. Both conserved end residues are part of each CDR3. Each record gives: J gene, V gene, clone size, D gene, CDR3 protein, CDR3 DNA. A D gene is named only where the DNA matches it firmly. Clone size is not always given. Where it is, it says once, few, many or a class for expanded clones.

j_gene: TRBJ1-1; v_gene: TRBV6-6; abundance: NA; d_gene: NA; CDR3aa: CASSPPPGGEAFF; CDR3nt: TGTGCCAGCAGTCCCCCTCCTGGCGGTGAAGCTTTCTTT
j_gene: TRBJ2-3; v_gene: TRBV9; abundance: NA; d_gene: NA; CDR3aa: CASSVRGRDTQYF; CDR3nt: TGTGCCAGCAGCGTGAGGGGGAGGGATACGCAGTATTTT
j_gene: TRBJ2-7; v_gene: TRBV19; abundance: NA; d_gene: TRBD1; CDR3aa: CASGTGPYEQYF; CDR3nt: TGTGCCAGTGGGACAGGACCCTACGAGCAGTACTTC
j_gene: TRBJ2-1; v_gene: TRBV11-3; abundance: NA; d_gene: TRBD2; CDR3aa: CASSLAPASGRFF; CDR3nt: TGTGCCAGCAGCTTAGCCCCGGCCAGCGGGAGGTTCTTC
j_gene: TRBJ2-5; v_gene: TRBV28; abundance: NA; d_gene: NA; CDR3aa: CASSLGALREETQYF; CDR3nt: TGTGCCAGCAGTTTGGGAGCCCTAAGAGAAGAGACCCAGTACTTC
j_gene: TRBJ2-7; v_gene: TRBV28; abundance: NA; d_gene: NA; CDR3aa: CASSLYGDEQYF; CDR3nt: TGTGCCAGCAGTTTATACGGGGACGAGCAGTACTTC
j_gene: TRBJ2-1; v_gene: TRBV28; abundance: NA; d_gene: NA; CDR3aa: CASSWVTISYNEQFF; CDR3nt: TGTGCCAGCAGTTGGGTAACGATCTCCTACAATGAGCAGTTCTTC
j_gene: TRBJ1-6; v_gene: TRBV6-2/TRBV6-3; abundance: few; d_gene: NA; CDR3aa: CASSRDGTNSPLHF; CDR3nt: TGTGCCAGCAGTCGCGACGGGACCAATTCACCCCTCCACTTT
j_gene: TRBJ1-6; v_gene: TRBV30; abundance: NA; d_gene: NA; CDR3aa: CAWSAHGGRNSPLHF; CDR3nt: TGTGCCTGGAGCGCACACGGAGGCCGGAATTCACCCCTCCACTTT
j_gene: TRBJ2-5; v_gene: TRBV19; abundance: NA; d_gene: TRBD2; CDR3aa: CASRSGRALETQYF; CDR3nt: TGTGCCAGTAGAAGCGGGAGGGCCTTGGAGACCCAGTACTTC
j_gene: TRBJ2-5; v_gene: TRBV5-1; abundance: once; d_gene: NA; CDR3aa: CASSLERPQETQYF; CDR3nt: TGCGCCAGCAGCTTGGAGCGGCCCCAAGAGACCCAGTACTTC
j_gene: TRBJ2-5; v_gene: TRBV7-2; abundance: few; d_gene: NA; CDR3aa: CASSLGGRGNQETQYF; CDR3nt: TGTGCCAGCAGCCTAGGGGGGCGGGGCAACCAAGAGACCCAGTACTTC
j_gene: TRBJ1-2; v_gene: TRBV19; abundance: NA; d_gene: NA; CDR3aa: CASSKIGDGNYGYTF; CDR3nt: TGTGCCAGTAGTAAAATCGGGGACGGAAACTATGGCTACACCTTC
j_gene: TRBJ2-7; v_gene: TRBV6-2/TRBV6-3; abundance: many; d_gene: TRBD2; CDR3aa: CASSQLAGLYEQYF; CDR3nt: TGTGCCAGCAGTCAACTAGCGGGCCTCTACGAGCAGTACTTC
j_gene: TRBJ2-1; v_gene: TRBV7-2; abundance: NA; d_gene: NA; CDR3aa: CASSFTPGRAPNEQFF; CDR3nt: TGTGCCAGCAGCTTTACCCCAGGGCGGGCCCCTAATGAGCAGTTCTTC
j_gene: TRBJ1-5; v_gene: TRBV5-1; abundance: NA; d_gene: NA; CDR3aa: CASSLDGYSNQPQHF; CDR3nt: TGCGCCAGCAGCTTGGACGGCTATAGCAATCAGCCCCAGCATTTT
j_gene: TRBJ2-3; v_gene: TRBV24-1; abundance: once; d_gene: NA; CDR3aa: CATSDPGGGMTDTQYF; CDR3nt: TGTGCCACCAGTGATCCCGGTGGTGGAATGACAGATACGCAGTATTTT
j_gene: TRBJ2-5; v_gene: TRBV2; abundance: NA; d_gene: NA; CDR3aa: CASSRQGNSYF; CDR3nt: TGTGCCAGCAGTCGTCAGGGAAATTCGTACTTC
j_gene: TRBJ2-4; v_gene: TRBV6-1; abundance: NA; d_gene: NA; CDR3aa: CASSEVGREYF; CDR3nt: TGTGCCAGCAGTGAAGTTGGGCGTGAGTACTTC
j_gene: TRBJ2-3; v_gene: TRBV10-3; abundance: NA; d_gene: TRBD1; CDR3aa: CAIRPGQGTDTQYF; CDR3nt: TGTGCCATCAGGCCGGGACAGGGCACAGATACGCAGTATTTT
j_gene: TRBJ2-1; v_gene: TRBV25-1; abundance: NA; d_gene: TRBD2; CDR3aa: CASSTLAGSRGEQFF; CDR3nt: TGTGCCAGCAGCACATTAGCGGGTTCACGGGGGGAGCAGTTCTTC
j_gene: TRBJ2-7; v_gene: TRBV7-2; abundance: NA; d_gene: TRBD2; CDR3aa: CASSSSVAGAYEQYF; CDR3nt: TGTGCCAGCAGCTCCTCGGTAGCGGGGGCCTACGAGCAGTACTTC
j_gene: TRBJ2-7; v_gene: TRBV5-1; abundance: NA; d_gene: NA; CDR3aa: CASSPPGYEQYF; CDR3nt: TGCGCCAGCAGCCCCCCCGGGTACGAGCAGTACTTC
j_gene: TRBJ1-3; v_gene: TRBV7-6; abundance: NA; d_gene: NA; CDR3aa: CASSLGVGRAGNTIYF; CDR3nt: TGTGCCAGCAGCTTAGGAGTAGGCAGGGCCGGAAACACCATATATTTT
j_gene: TRBJ2-3; v_gene: TRBV28; abundance: NA; d_gene: NA; CDR3aa: CASSLSNVGRVDTQYF; CDR3nt: TGTGCCAGCAGTTTATCTAATGTTGGGAGAGTTGATACGCAGTATTTT
j_gene: TRBJ2-5; v_gene: TRBV27; abundance: NA; d_gene: NA; CDR3aa: CASSFRPGLRQETQYF; CDR3nt: TGTGCCAGCAGTTTCCGTCCTGGACTACGCCAAGAGACCCAGTACTTC
j_gene: TRBJ2-5; v_gene: TRBV9; abundance: NA; d_gene: TRBD2; CDR3aa: CASSPAGAQETQYF; CDR3nt: TGTGCCAGCAGCCCAGCGGGGGCCCAAGAGACCCAGTACTTC
j_gene: TRBJ2-1; v_gene: TRBV28; abundance: NA; d_gene: NA; CDR3aa: CASRTASSYNEQFF; CDR3nt: TGTGCCAGCAGGACGGCGAGCTCCTACAATGAGCAGTTCTTC
j_gene: TRBJ2-3; v_gene: TRBV29-1; abundance: few; d_gene: TRBD2; CDR3aa: CSVAGGGSTDTQYF; CDR3nt: TGCAGCGTTGCTGGCGGGGGAAGCACAGATACGCAGTATTTT
j_gene: TRBJ1-6; v_gene: TRBV18; abundance: NA; d_gene: TRBD1; CDR3aa: CASSPRQGNSPLHF; CDR3nt: TGTGCCAGCTCACCCCGACAGGGTAATTCACCCCTCCACTTT
j_gene: TRBJ1-2; v_gene: TRBV20-1; abundance: NA; d_gene: NA; CDR3aa: CSARNGVGYTF; CDR3nt: TGCAGTGCTAGGAATGGGGTCGGCTACACCTTC
j_gene: TRBJ2-7; v_gene: TRBV6-2/TRBV6-3; abundance: once; d_gene: TRBD2; CDR3aa: CASSQSGRYEQYF; CDR3nt: TGTGCCAGCAGTCAAAGCGGGAGGTACGAGCAGTACTTC
j_gene: TRBJ2-7; v_gene: TRBV28; abundance: NA; d_gene: NA; CDR3aa: CASSQGDHSYEQYF; CDR3nt: TGTGCCAGCAGCCAAGGGGACCACTCCTACGAGCAGTACTTC
j_gene: TRBJ2-3; v_gene: TRBV7-2; abundance: NA; d_gene: NA; CDR3aa: CASSSGRASGTDTQYF; CDR3nt: TGTGCCAGCAGCTCCGGTCGGGCTAGCGGCACAGATACGCAGTATTTT
j_gene: TRBJ2-2; v_gene: TRBV4-2; abundance: few; d_gene: NA; CDR3aa: CASSPGFDGELFF; CDR3nt: TGTGCCAGCAGCCCTGGCTTTGACGGGGAGCTGTTTTTT
j_gene: TRBJ2-7; v_gene: TRBV15; abundance: NA; d_gene: TRBD2; CDR3aa: CATSRDRGLAGATRAYEQYF; CDR3nt: TGTGCCACCAGCAGAGATCGAGGACTAGCGGGAGCCACGAGGGCGTACGAGCAGTACTTC
j_gene: TRBJ1-3; v_gene: TRBV4-2; abundance: NA; d_gene: NA; CDR3aa: CASSQDWGGFDTIYF; CDR3nt: TGTGCCAGCAGCCAAGATTGGGGAGGGTTTGACACCATATATTTT
j_gene: TRBJ2-7; v_gene: TRBV20-1; abundance: NA; d_gene: NA; CDR3aa: CSASDLSELVGNEQYF; CDR3nt: TGCAGTGCTAGTGATCTTAGTGAGCTCGTTGGCAACGAGCAGTACTTC
j_gene: TRBJ1-2; v_gene: TRBV28; abundance: once; d_gene: TRBD1; CDR3aa: CASRKTGGNYGYTF; CDR3nt: TGTGCCAGCAGAAAGACAGGGGGCAACTATGGCTACACCTTC
j_gene: TRBJ2-3; v_gene: TRBV24-1; abundance: NA; d_gene: TRBD1; CDR3aa: CATSDRGQGTDTQYF; CDR3nt: TGTGCCACCAGTGACCGGGGACAGGGGACAGATACGCAGTATTTT